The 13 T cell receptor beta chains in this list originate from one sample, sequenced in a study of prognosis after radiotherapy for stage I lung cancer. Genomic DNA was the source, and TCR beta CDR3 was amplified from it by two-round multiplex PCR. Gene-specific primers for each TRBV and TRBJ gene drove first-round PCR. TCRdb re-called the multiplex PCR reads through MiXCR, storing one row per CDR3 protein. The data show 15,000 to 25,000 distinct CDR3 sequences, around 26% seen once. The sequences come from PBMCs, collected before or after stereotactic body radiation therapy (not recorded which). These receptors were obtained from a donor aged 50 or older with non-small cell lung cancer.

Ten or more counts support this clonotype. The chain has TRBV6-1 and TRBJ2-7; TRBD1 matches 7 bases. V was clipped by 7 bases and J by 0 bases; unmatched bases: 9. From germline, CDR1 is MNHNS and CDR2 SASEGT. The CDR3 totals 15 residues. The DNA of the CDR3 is TGTGCCAGCACCCCTAACTGGGACAGCTCCTACGAGCAGTACTTC. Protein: CASTPNWDSSYEQYF.

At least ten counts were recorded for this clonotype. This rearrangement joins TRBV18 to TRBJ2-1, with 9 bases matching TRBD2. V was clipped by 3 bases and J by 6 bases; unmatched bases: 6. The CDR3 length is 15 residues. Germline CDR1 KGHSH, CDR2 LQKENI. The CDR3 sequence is CASSPGTSSRNEQFF. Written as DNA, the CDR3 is TGTGCCAGCTCACCCGGGACTAGCTCCCGCAATGAGCAGTTCTTC.

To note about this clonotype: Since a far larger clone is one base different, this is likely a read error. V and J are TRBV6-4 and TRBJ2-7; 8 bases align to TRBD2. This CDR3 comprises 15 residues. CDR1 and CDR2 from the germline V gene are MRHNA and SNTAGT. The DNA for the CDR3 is TGTGCCATCAGTTACGGGCTAGCGGGCGGCTACGAGCAGTACTTC. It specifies CAISYGLAGGYEQYF.

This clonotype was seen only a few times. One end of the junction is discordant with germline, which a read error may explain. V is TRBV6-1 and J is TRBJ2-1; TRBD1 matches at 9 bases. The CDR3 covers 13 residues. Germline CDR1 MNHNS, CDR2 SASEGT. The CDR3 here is CASRDRVQDEQFF. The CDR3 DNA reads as TGCGCCAGCAGGGACAGGGTTCAAGATGAGCAGTTCTTC.

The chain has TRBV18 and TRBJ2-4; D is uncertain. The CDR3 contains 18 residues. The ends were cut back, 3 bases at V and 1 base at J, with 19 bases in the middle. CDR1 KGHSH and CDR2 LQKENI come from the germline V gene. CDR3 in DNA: TGTGCCAGCTCACCCCTAGGACGTGCGTCAAATGCCAAAAACATTCAGTACTTC. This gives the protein CASSPLGRASNAKNIQYF.

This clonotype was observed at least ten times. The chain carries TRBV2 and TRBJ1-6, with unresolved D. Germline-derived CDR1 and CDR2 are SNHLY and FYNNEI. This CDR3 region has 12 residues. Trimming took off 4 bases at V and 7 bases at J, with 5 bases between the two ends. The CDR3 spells CASSAQNSPLHF. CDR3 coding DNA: TGTGCCAGCAGTGCTCAGAATTCACCCCTCCACTTT.

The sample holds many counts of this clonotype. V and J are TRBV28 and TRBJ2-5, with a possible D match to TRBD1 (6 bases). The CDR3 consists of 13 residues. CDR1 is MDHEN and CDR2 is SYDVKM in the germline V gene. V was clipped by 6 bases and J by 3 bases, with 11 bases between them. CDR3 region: CASSLRTEETQYF. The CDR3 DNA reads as TGTGCCAGCAGCCTGAGGACAGAAGAGACCCAGTACTTC.

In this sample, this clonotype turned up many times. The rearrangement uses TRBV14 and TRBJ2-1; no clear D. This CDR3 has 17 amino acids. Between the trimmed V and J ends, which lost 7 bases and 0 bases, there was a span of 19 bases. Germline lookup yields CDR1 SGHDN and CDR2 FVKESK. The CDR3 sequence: CASNDFPAESSYNEQFF. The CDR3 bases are TGTGCCAGCAATGATTTTCCGGCGGAGAGCTCCTACAATGAGCAGTTCTTC.

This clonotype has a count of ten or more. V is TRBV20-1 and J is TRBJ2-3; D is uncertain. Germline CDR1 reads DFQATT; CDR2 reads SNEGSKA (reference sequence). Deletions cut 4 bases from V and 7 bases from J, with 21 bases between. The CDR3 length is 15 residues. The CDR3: CSANKPEDLRHTQYF. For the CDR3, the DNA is TGCAGTGCTAACAAACCAGAGGACCTCCGGCATACGCAGTATTTT.

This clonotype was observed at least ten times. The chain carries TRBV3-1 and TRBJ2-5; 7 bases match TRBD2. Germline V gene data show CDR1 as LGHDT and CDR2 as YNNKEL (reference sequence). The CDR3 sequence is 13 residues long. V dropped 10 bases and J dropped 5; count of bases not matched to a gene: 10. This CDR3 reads CATLGGSGETQYF. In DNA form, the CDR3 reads TGTGCCACCTTAGGCGGGAGCGGGGAGACCCAGTACTTC.

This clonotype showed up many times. The CDR3 loop is CASSPYNEQFF. The CDR3 DNA reads TGTGCCAGCTCACCCTACAATGAGCAGTTCTTC. The gene calls are TRBV18 and TRBJ2-1; D is uncertain. V lost 3 bases and J 3 bases, leaving 0 bases between the germline ends. The CDR3 contains 11 residues. Germline-derived CDR1 and CDR2 are KGHSH and LQKENI.

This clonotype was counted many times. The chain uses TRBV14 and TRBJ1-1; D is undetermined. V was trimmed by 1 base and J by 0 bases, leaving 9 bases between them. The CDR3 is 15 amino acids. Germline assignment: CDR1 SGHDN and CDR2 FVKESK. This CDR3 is CASSQVGRLNTEAFF. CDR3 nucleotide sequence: TGTGCCAGCAGCCAAGTCGGTAGGCTGAACACTGAAGCTTTCTTT.

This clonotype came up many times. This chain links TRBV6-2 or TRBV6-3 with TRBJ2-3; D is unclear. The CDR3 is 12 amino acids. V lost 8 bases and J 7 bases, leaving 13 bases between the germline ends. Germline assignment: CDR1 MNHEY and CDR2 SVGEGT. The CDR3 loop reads CASLGPVYTQYF. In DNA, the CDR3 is TGTGCCAGCCTCGGGCCCGTATATACGCAGTATTTT.